One and the same sample provided the 17 T cell receptor beta chains below, sequenced in a study of response to subunit inactivated influenza vaccine. TCRdb used MiXCR to reprocess the RT-PCR reads, holding one entry per CDR3 protein. The data show 700,000 to 800,000 distinct CDR3 sequences, with 18% seen just once and 11% held by the top ten. Source: PBMCs from blood, taken 5 days after vaccination. These receptors were obtained from a man aged 45-65 years who received an inactivated influenza vaccine.

This clonotype was seen more than once but under ten times. The rearrangement uses TRBV7-2 and TRBJ2-4; 9 positions agree with TRBD2. Germline loops: CDR1 SGHTA, CDR2 FQGNSA. This CDR3 contains 14 residues. V was clipped by 3 bases and J by 7 bases; unmatched bases: 4. CDR3 sequence reads: CASSFGGRANIQYF. The CDR3 DNA reads TGTGCCAGCAGCTTTGGCGGGAGGGCTAACATTCAGTACTTC. The entire variable domain, with the rest obtained from reference TRBV7-2 and TRBJ2-4, is as follows: GAGVSQSPSNKVTEKGKDVELRCDPISGHTALYWYRQSLGQGLEFLIYFQGNSAPDKSGLPSDRFSAERTGGSVSTLTIQRTQQEDSAVYLCASSFGGRANIQYFGAGTRLSVL.

This clonotype was detected a few times. The rearrangement uses TRBV10-3 and TRBJ2-7, with 10 bases identical to TRBD2. CDR1 ENHRY and CDR2 SYGVKD come from the germline V gene. The length of the CDR3 is 18 residues. Germline trimming cut 2 bases from V and 2 bases from J; bases unmatched to any gene: 12. DNA for the CDR3: TGTGCCATCAGTGAGGGGCGGCTACTAGCGGGATTCACCTACGAGCAGTACTTC. Its translation: CAISEGRLLAGFTYEQYF.

This chain connects TRBV20-1 to TRBJ1-5; 7 nucleotides match TRBD1. The CDR3 has 14 amino acids. Germline CDR1 reads DFQATT; CDR2 reads SNEGSKA (reference sequence). V shed 6 bases, J shed 2 bases, and the junction held 7 bases outside the gene matches. The CDR3 sequence is CSASRGRRNQPQHF. The DNA of the CDR3 is TGCAGTGCCTCGAGGGGGCGCCGCAATCAGCCCCAGCATTTT.

A few counts support this clonotype. The chain combines TRBV19 with TRBJ2-1; tentatively, D is TRBD2 (5 bases). The CDR3 runs to 15 residues. Deletions cut 3 bases from V and 2 bases from J, with 11 bases between. Germline V gives CDR1 LNHDA, CDR2 SQIVND (reference sequence). CDR3 sequence reads: CASSIGLAPYNEQFF. The CDR3 DNA sequence: TGTGCCAGTAGTATCGGGCTAGCCCCCTACAATGAGCAGTTCTTC.

This chain connects TRBV5-1 to TRBJ2-3; D uncertain. The CDR3 extends over 15 amino acids. Germline values: CDR1 SGHRS, CDR2 YFSETQ. Trimming took off 2 bases at V and 0 bases at J, with 10 bases between the two ends. The CDR3 region is CASSFSSLSTDTQYF. The CDR3, as DNA: TGCGCCAGCAGCTTTTCGTCCCTTAGCACAGATACGCAGTATTTT.

V gene TRBV7-9 combines with J gene TRBJ2-1; 12 positions agree with TRBD1. This CDR3 has 17 amino acids. Germline CDR1 SEHNR, CDR2 FQNEAQ (reference sequence). V was clipped by 5 bases and J by 2 bases; unmatched bases: 7. CDR3 region: CASSPRGDRGPYNEQFF. DNA for the CDR3: TGTGCCAGCAGCCCACGAGGGGACAGGGGGCCCTACAATGAGCAGTTCTTC.

The gene calls are TRBV4-3 and TRBJ2-7; TRBD1 matches 7 bases. Germline CDR1 is LGHNA and CDR2 is YSLEER. The CDR3 extends over 15 amino acids. J gave up 5 bases and V 0 bases, and 7 bases lay outside the gene matches. CDR3 region: CASSQEETGNHEQYF. For the CDR3, the DNA is TGCGCCAGCAGCCAAGAAGAGACAGGGAACCACGAGCAGTACTTC.

This clonotype was counted a few times. The chain combines TRBV19 with TRBJ2-6; the D gene is possibly TRBD1 (5 bases). The germline V gene has CDR1 LNHDA and CDR2 SQIVND (reference sequence). V gave up 3 bases and J gave up 7 bases, with 10 bases separating them. This CDR3 contains 14 residues. As DNA, the CDR3 is TGTGCCAGTAGTATGTCCGGACAAGCCAACGTCCTGACTTTC. Its translation is CASSMSGQANVLTF.

The chain is built from TRBV6-2 or TRBV6-3 and TRBJ2-2; D uncertain. The V end lost 5 bases, the J end lost 11 bases, and 9 bases lay between the germline ends. Germline V gene sequence: CDR1 MNHEY, CDR2 SVGEGT. The CDR3 is made up of 11 amino acids. CDR3 coding DNA: TGTGCCAGCAGTCCCCGCGCCGAGCTGTTTTTT. The encoded protein is CASSPRAELFF.

This rearrangement joins TRBV14 to TRBJ2-1, with TRBD2 identical over 8 bases. V gave up 4 bases and J gave up 4 bases; unmatched junction bases: 12. Germline CDR1 and CDR2: SGHDN and FVKESK. There are 17 residues in the CDR3. CDR3 protein: CASSPRLTSGPYNEQFF. As DNA, the CDR3 is TGTGCCAGCAGCCCCCGGCTAACTAGCGGACCGTACAATGAGCAGTTCTTC.

This chain joins TRBV20-1 and TRBJ2-1; a weak D match, TRBD2 (6 bases). Germline V gene lookup returns CDR1 DFQATT and CDR2 SNEGSKA (reference sequence). Deletions cut 6 bases from V and 5 bases from J, with 14 bases between. CDR3 size: 13 residues. The CDR3 nucleotides are TGCAGTGCCCCGGGACTGGGGCACAATGAGCAGTTCTTC. Translation: CSAPGLGHNEQFF.

This clonotype was picked up a small number of times. DNA of the CDR3: TGTGCCAGCAGTGTGACGGAAGGCGAGCAGTACTTC. This codes for CASSVTEGEQYF. V and J are TRBV25-1 and TRBJ2-7; unclear D gene. CDR3 length: 12 amino acids. Germline-derived CDR1 and CDR2 are MGHDK and SYGVNS. V was shortened by 4 bases and J by 6 bases, with 10 bases between the two germline ends.

This clonotype was observed a few times. The gene calls are TRBV12-3 or TRBV12-4 and TRBJ2-3; TRBD2 matches 13 bases. There are 17 residues in the CDR3. V lost 6 bases, J lost 1 base, and 7 bases stayed unmatched. CDR3 sequence: CASRGLAGDGGTDTQYF. The CDR3 region has the DNA TGTGCCAGCAGAGGACTAGCGGGAGATGGGGGCACAGATACGCAGTATTTT.

This clonotype was seen ten or more times. V gene TRBV7-2 combines with J gene TRBJ2-1, with TRBD2 identical over 11 bases. Germline V gene data show CDR1 as SGHTA and CDR2 as FQGNSA. The CDR3 sequence is 15 residues long. V gave up 2 bases and J gave up 5 bases; unmatched junction bases: 2. CDR3 in DNA: TGTGCCAGCAGCTTACTAGCGGGAGGCAACAATGAGCAGTTCTTC. This translates into CASSLLAGGNNEQFF.

The chain carries TRBV20-1 and TRBJ1-3; no definite D call. The CDR3 sequence is 13 residues long. V lost 5 bases and J 0 bases, leaving 8 bases between the germline ends. Looked up from germline, CDR1 is DFQATT and CDR2 is SNEGSKA (reference sequence). CDR3: CSAVSSSGNTIYF. The DNA for the CDR3 is TGCAGTGCTGTGTCGAGCTCTGGAAACACCATATATTTT.

This clonotype came up a few times. This chain uses TRBV6-5 with TRBJ2-1, with 9 bases identical to TRBD1. This CDR3 is 15 amino acids long. Germline CDR1 reads MNHEY; CDR2 reads SVGAGI. Trimming cost V 2 bases and J 7 bases; bases outside gene matches: 6. The CDR3 nucleotides read TGTGCCAGCAGTTACGGGACAGGGTTGGGAAATGAGCAGTTCTTC. Translated: CASSYGTGLGNEQFF.

This clonotype has a handful of counts. The rearrangement links TRBV20-1 to TRBJ1-5, with D unclear. The V end lost 5 bases, the J end lost 0 bases, and 11 bases lay between the germline ends. Per the germline V gene, CDR1 is DFQATT and CDR2 is SNEGSKA (reference sequence). The CDR3 covers 14 residues. This CDR3 is CSAFEGTSNQPQHF. CDR3 DNA: TGCAGTGCTTTCGAGGGCACTAGCAATCAGCCCCAGCATTTT.